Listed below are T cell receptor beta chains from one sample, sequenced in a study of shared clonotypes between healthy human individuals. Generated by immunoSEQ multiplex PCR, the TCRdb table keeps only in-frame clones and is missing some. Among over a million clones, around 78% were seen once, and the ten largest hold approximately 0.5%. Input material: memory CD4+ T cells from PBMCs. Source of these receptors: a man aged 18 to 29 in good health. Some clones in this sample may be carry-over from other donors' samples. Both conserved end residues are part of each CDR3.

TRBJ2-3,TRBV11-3,CASSGRDLHTQYF
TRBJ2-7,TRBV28,CASSSSRELCEQYF
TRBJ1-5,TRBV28,CASSRGGAPPNQPQHF
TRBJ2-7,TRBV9,CASSVRGGSYEQYF
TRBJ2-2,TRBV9,CASSARTSEYTGELFF
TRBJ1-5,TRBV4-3,CASSLDRNQPQHF
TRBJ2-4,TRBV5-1,CASSLGLAGGKNIQYF
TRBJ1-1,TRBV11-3,CASSQDPGGTEAFF
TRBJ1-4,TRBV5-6,CASSLATGANEKLFF
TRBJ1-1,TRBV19,CASSIRGGNTEAFF